The 30 T cell receptor beta chains below were found in one sample sequenced in a study of CD8 T cells in Susac syndrome. The RNA input was about 0.5 to 1 ug, and it was reverse transcribed with random hexamers. TCRdb passed the immunoSEQ multiplex PCR reads through MiXCR, listing each CDR3 protein once. The profile covers about 130,000 distinct CDR3 sequences, with around 96% appearing a single time and around 0.2% taken by the ten largest. The specimen sequenced was CD8+ T cells from PBMCs. The receptors were sampled from a human donor with Susac syndrome.

The CDR3 here is CSAGTEGKNYGYTF. Here the CDR3 DNA reads TGCAGTGCTGGGACAGAGGGGAAAAACTATGGCTACACCTTC. The rearrangement uses TRBV20-1 and TRBJ1-2; TRBD1 agrees at 7 bases. The ends lost 5 bases at V and 2 bases at J; junction bases unmatched: 8. The CDR3 spans 14 residues. The germline V gene encodes CDR1 DFQATT and CDR2 SNEGSKA (reference sequence).

This chain uses TRBV28 with TRBJ2-7; D is ambiguous. The V end lost 2 bases, the J end lost 5 bases, and 7 bases lay between the germline ends. This CDR3 has 12 amino acids. Germline-derived CDR1 and CDR2 are MDHEN and SYDVKM. The CDR3 reads CASSLGWDEQYF. CDR3 DNA: TGTGCCAGCAGTTTAGGCTGGGACGAGCAGTACTTC. Together with reference TRBV28 and TRBJ2-7, the CDR3 gives the full variable domain: DVKVTQSSRYLVKRTGEKVFLECVQDMDHENMFWYRQDPGLGLRLIYFSYDVKMKEKGDIPEGYSVSREKKERFSLILESASTNQTSMYLCASSLGWDEQYFGPGTRLTVT.

The rearrangement links TRBV7-9 to TRBJ1-2, with TRBD1 matching over 7 bases. Trimming took 5 bases from V and 7 from J; bases not matched to a gene: 10. This CDR3 has 14 residues. Germline V gene sequence: CDR1 SEHNR, CDR2 FQNEAQ (reference sequence). The CDR3 sequence: CASSGAGTASGYTF. CDR3 nucleotides: TGTGCCAGCAGCGGAGCCGGGACAGCCTCTGGCTACACCTTC.

The rearrangement joins TRBV29-1 to TRBJ2-7; D might be TRBD1 (6 bases). Germline V gene sequence: CDR1 SQVTM, CDR2 ANQGSEA. This CDR3 has 11 amino acids. Trimming pared 7 bases from V and 4 bases from J, leaving 11 bases between. The DNA of the CDR3 is TGCAGCGGTGGGGGCACTTACGAGCAGTACTTC. This codes for CSGGGTYEQYF.

This clonotype was seen only a few times. This chain joins TRBV11-2 and TRBJ2-3; 7 bases are shared with TRBD2. This CDR3 has 15 amino acids. The J segment lost 0 bases and the V segment lost 2 bases, leaving 2 bases of the junction unmatched. Germline V lookup: CDR1 SGHAT, CDR2 FQNNGV. In nucleotides, the CDR3 is TGTGCCAGCAGCTTAATAGCGGGTAGCACAGATACGCAGTATTTT. This translates into CASSLIAGSTDTQYF.

The chain has TRBV11-1 and TRBJ2-1; D gene uncertain. The V gene lost 0 bases and the J gene lost 6 bases, with 9 bases spanning the gap. This CDR3 region has 14 residues. Germline loops: CDR1 SGHAT, CDR2 FQDESV (reference sequence). The DNA of the CDR3 is TGTGCCAGCAGCTTAGCTGCGGCTGGCAATGAGCAGTTCTTC. Its protein product is CASSLAAAGNEQFF.

The V and J genes are TRBV28 and TRBJ2-7; TRBD1 aligns across 7 bases. CDR3 size: 15 residues. V shed 2 bases and J 2 bases; nucleotides not matched to a gene: 6. Germline V gene sequence: CDR1 MDHEN, CDR2 SYDVKM. The CDR3 DNA reads TGTGCCAGCAGTTTACGCCTGGGACAGCCCTACGAGCAGTACTTC. Residues: CASSLRLGQPYEQYF. Drawing the rest from reference TRBV28 and TRBJ2-7, the complete variable domain is DVKVTQSSRYLVKRTGEKVFLECVQDMDHENMFWYRQDPGLGLRLIYFSYDVKMKEKGDIPEGYSVSREKKERFSLILESASTNQTSMYLCASSLRLGQPYEQYFGPGTRLTVT.

This chain connects TRBV11-2 to TRBJ2-2; tentatively, D is TRBD2 (6 bases). This CDR3 has 16 amino acids. CDR1 is SGHAT, CDR2 FQNNGV, per germline. V lost 4 bases to trimming and J lost 1 base, with 13 bases between them. CDR3 sequence: CASSSSVSLNTGELFF. CDR3 nucleotides: TGTGCCAGCAGCTCTAGCGTCTCATTGAACACCGGGGAGCTGTTTTTT.

The rearrangement links TRBV3-1 to TRBJ1-2; the match to TRBD1 covers 7 bases. CDR1 is LGHDT, CDR2 YNNKEL, per germline (reference sequence). J was trimmed by 6 bases and V by 4 bases; bases with no gene match: 8. The CDR3 length is 14 residues. Written as DNA, the CDR3 is TGTGCCAGCAGCCCGACGGACAGGTATGATGGCTACACCTTC. Amino acids: CASSPTDRYDGYTF.

The rearrangement links TRBV9 to TRBJ2-7; D might be TRBD2 (7 bases). Trimming left V 0 bases short and J 3 bases short, with 10 bases between. The CDR3 consists of 14 residues. CDR1 is SGDLS and CDR2 is YYNGEE in the germline V gene. The CDR3 DNA is TGTGCCAGCAGCGTAGACAGGGAGGGCTACGAGCAGTACTTC. The encoded protein is CASSVDREGYEQYF. Full variable domain (remainder filled in from reference TRBV9 and TRBJ2-7): DSGVTQTPKHLITATGQRVTLRCSPRSGDLSVYWYQQSLDQGLQFLIQYYNGEERAKGNILERFSAQQFPDLHSELNLSSLELGDSALYFCASSVDREGYEQYFGPGTRLTVT.

The chain links TRBV15 to TRBJ2-5; D ambiguous. V lost 0 bases to trimming and J lost 5 bases, with 10 bases between them. This CDR3 has 14 amino acids. The germline gives CDR1 LNHNV, CDR2 YYDKDF (reference sequence). The CDR3 DNA sequence: TGTGCCACCAGCAGAGATAGCAGTAGGGAGACCCAGTACTTC. This translates into CATSRDSSRETQYF.

This sequence joins TRBV20-1 and TRBJ1-2, with D maybe TRBD1 (5 bases). From germline, CDR1 is DFQATT and CDR2 SNEGSKA (reference sequence). V dropped 0 bases and J dropped 3 bases, with 14 bases sitting between them. This CDR3 contains 15 residues. CDR3 sequence reads: CSARDNRFEDYGYTF. The DNA of the CDR3 is TGCAGTGCTAGAGATAACAGGTTCGAGGACTATGGCTACACCTTC.

V is TRBV7-9 and J is TRBJ1-4; D is undetermined. The CDR3 has 14 residues. V lost 1 base to trimming and J lost 4 bases, with 7 bases between them. Germline assignment: CDR1 SEHNR and CDR2 FQNEAQ (reference sequence). The CDR3 loop reads CASSLVLVNEKLFF. CDR3 nucleotides: TGTGCCAGCAGCTTAGTGCTCGTTAATGAAAAACTGTTTTTT.

V gene TRBV28 combines with J gene TRBJ1-5, with D perhaps TRBD1 (6 bases). This CDR3 has 16 amino acids. Germline CDR1 is MDHEN and CDR2 is SYDVKM. Trimming took off 3 bases at V and 5 bases at J, with 17 bases between the two ends. CDR3 coding DNA: TGTGCCAGCAGTTTTAGGACAGTTAGCCCCTATCAGCCCCAGCATTTT. Translation: CASSFRTVSPYQPQHF.

The chain is built from TRBV12-3 or TRBV12-4 and TRBJ1-1, with D tentatively TRBD1 (6 bases). The CDR3 is 13 residues long. With 8 bases removed from V and 3 bases from J, the gap between germline ends came to 13 bases. CDR3 amino acids: CASRYREDTEAFF. As DNA, the CDR3 is TGTGCCAGCCGCTACAGGGAGGACACTGAAGCTTTCTTT.

The V call is TRBV9, the J call TRBJ2-1, with 8 positions matching TRBD2. Germline values: CDR1 SGDLS, CDR2 YYNGEE. The J segment lost 3 bases and the V segment lost 1 base, leaving 6 bases of the junction unmatched. The CDR3 is 16 residues long. CDR3 region: CASSVWGTRDYNEQFF. The CDR3 coding sequence is TGTGCCAGCAGCGTATGGGGGACTAGGGACTACAATGAGCAGTTCTTC.

The V gene is TRBV24-1, the J gene TRBJ2-1; D unclear. Trimming took off 0 bases at V and 5 bases at J, with 10 bases between the two ends. The germline V gene has CDR1 KGHDR and CDR2 SFDVKD. The CDR3 has 15 amino acids. The CDR3 region is CATSDLNQAHNEQFF. The CDR3 DNA is TGTGCCACCAGTGATTTGAACCAAGCCCACAATGAGCAGTTCTTC.

This rearrangement joins TRBV20-1 to TRBJ2-7; possibly TRBD1 or TRBD2 for D (5 bases each). V was pared by 6 bases and J by 1 base, with 13 bases between. CDR1 and CDR2 from the germline V gene are DFQATT and SNEGSKA (reference sequence). This CDR3 comprises 13 residues. The CDR3 nucleotides read TGCAGTGCCCGAGGGGATGGGTCCTACGAGCAGTACTTC. Its translation: CSARGDGSYEQYF.

The chain joins TRBV4-2 to TRBJ2-3; D ambiguous. CDR3 length equals 12 residues. Germline V gene sequence: CDR1 LGHNA, CDR2 YNFKEQ. V lost 0 bases to trimming and J lost 6 bases, with 4 bases between them. CDR3 coding DNA: TGTGCCAGCAGCCAAGAGTCGGATACGCAGTATTTT. Translated: CASSQESDTQYF.

V gene TRBV29-1 combines with J gene TRBJ1-1, with D hard to call. Germline CDR1 SQVTM, CDR2 ANQGSEA. V was trimmed by 7 bases and J by 1 base, leaving 10 bases between them. This CDR3 is built from 12 residues. CDR3 region: CSAGDGNTEAFF. CDR3 DNA: TGCAGCGCCGGAGACGGGAACACTGAAGCTTTCTTT.

V and J are TRBV4-2 and TRBJ2-7; the D gene is possibly TRBD1 (6 bases). This CDR3 is 22 amino acids long. Germline V CDR1 and CDR2: LGHNA, YNFKEQ. V lost 0 bases and J 2 bases, leaving 32 bases between the germline ends. CDR3 sequence: CASSQDIPFSSIEQGSPYEQYF. In DNA form, the CDR3 reads TGTGCCAGCAGCCAAGATATCCCATTCAGTTCAATAGAACAGGGTTCGCCCTACGAGCAGTACTTC.

V usage is TRBV12-3 or TRBV12-4 and J usage is TRBJ2-1; TRBD2 agrees at 9 bases. The V segment lost 11 bases and the J segment 7 bases; nucleotides outside the gene matches: 15. This CDR3 has 15 residues. CDR3 protein: CASDLGLAGWNEQFF. The CDR3 DNA follows: TGTGCCTCCGACCTCGGGCTAGCGGGATGGAATGAGCAGTTCTTC.

The chain joins TRBV5-6 to TRBJ2-3, with unresolved D. The V end was cut by 3 bases, the J end by 3 bases, with 11 bases between. The V gene's germline CDR1 is SGHDT and CDR2 YYEEEE. This CDR3 region has 14 residues. CDR3 sequence: CASSSRFATDTQYF. The CDR3 DNA reads as TGTGCCAGCAGCTCCCGGTTTGCTACAGATACGCAGTATTTT.

This chain uses TRBV23-1 with TRBJ1-1; TRBD1 agrees at 11 bases. TRBV23-1 is known as an ORF, though its function is uncertain. The CDR3 is 17 amino acids. Trimming at V came to 6 bases and at J to 5 bases, leaving 14 bases not matched to a gene. The CDR3 spells CASRSWDRGLVKTEAFF. Here the CDR3 DNA reads TGCGCCAGCAGATCTTGGGACAGGGGGTTGGTTAAGACTGAAGCTTTCTTT.

This sequence joins TRBV4-1 and TRBJ1-5, with D tentatively TRBD1 (5 bases). Between the trimmed V and J ends, which lost 0 bases and 3 bases, there was a span of 12 bases. Germline V gene data show CDR1 as MGHRA and CDR2 as YSYEKL. This CDR3 is built from 16 residues. CDR3 amino acids: CASSQESGGNNQPQHF. CDR3 coding DNA: TGCGCCAGCAGCCAAGAAAGTGGGGGGAACAATCAGCCCCAGCATTTT.

In nucleotides, the CDR3 is TGTGCCAGCAGTCGACCAGGGAGCTCCTACAATGAGCAGTTCTTC. Amino acid sequence: CASSRPGSSYNEQFF. The chain combines TRBV5-4 with TRBJ2-1; D might be TRBD1 or TRBD2, each matching 5 bases. Looked up from germline, CDR1 is SGHNT and CDR2 is YYREEE (reference sequence). V was cut by 5 bases and J by 0 bases, with 12 bases left in between. CDR3 size: 15 residues.

This clonotype showed up just once. CDR3 bases: TGTGCCTGGAGTGTGGGAACAAGGGACCGCCTGAACACTGAAGCTTTCTTT. Protein product: CAWSVGTRDRLNTEAFF. The chain has TRBV30 and TRBJ1-1; tentatively, D is TRBD1 (5 bases). The CDR3 has 17 amino acids. Germline V gives CDR1 GTSNPN, CDR2 SVGIG (reference sequence). Deletions cut 0 bases from V and 0 bases from J, with 17 bases between.

The chain carries TRBV5-4 and TRBJ2-7; possible D gene TRBD2, 5 bases. This CDR3 has 14 residues. CDR1 is SGHNT and CDR2 is YYREEE in the germline V gene (reference sequence). V lost 1 base and J 3 bases, leaving 11 bases between the germline ends. The DNA for the CDR3 is TGTGCCAGCAGCTTGTCGGGAACCCGCTACGAGCAGTACTTC. Translated: CASSLSGTRYEQYF.

This rearrangement joins TRBV20-1 to TRBJ1-1, with D tentatively TRBD1 (5 bases). The CDR3 has 12 residues. Germline V CDR1 and CDR2: DFQATT, SNEGSKA (reference sequence). Trimming removed 3 bases from V and 6 bases from J, with 11 bases in between. Here the CDR3 reads CSASEGMAEAFF. For the CDR3, the DNA is TGCAGTGCTAGCGAGGGGATGGCTGAAGCTTTCTTT.

The V gene is TRBV29-1, the J gene TRBJ1-5; 9 bases fit TRBD1. CDR1 SQVTM and CDR2 ANQGSEA come from the germline V gene. The CDR3 loop spans 13 amino acids. V lost 7 bases, J lost 6 bases, and 7 bases stayed unmatched. CDR3 bases: TGCAGCGCCCGACAGGGGGAGGGTCAGCCCCAGCATTTT. It is translated as CSARQGEGQPQHF.